The 15 T cell receptor beta chains in this list originate from one sample, sequenced in a study of breast tumors, draining lymph nodes, adjacent tissues. TCRdb reprocessed the multiplex PCR reads via MiXCR and lists one record per CDR3 protein. The table has 250,000 or so distinct CDR3 sequences, around 30% seen once. Breast cancer patients provided tissue from their axillary draining lymph nodes. Sequences were obtained from axillary lymph node tissue. The receptors were sampled from a female donor with breast cancer. Some clones in this sample may be carry-over from other donors' samples.

This clonotype was counted many times. The V gene is TRBV20-1, the J gene TRBJ1-2, with D possibly being TRBD1 (6 bases). This CDR3 region has 13 residues. Per germline, CDR1 DFQATT and CDR2 SNEGSKA (reference sequence). Deletions cut 2 bases from V and 2 bases from J, with 9 bases between. This CDR3 reads CSARRGQNYGYTF. CDR3 nucleotide sequence: TGCAGTGCTAGAAGAGGACAGAACTATGGCTACACCTTC.

In its sample, this clonotype was seen many times. J is TRBJ2-7 and V is TRBV20-1; 7 positions agree with TRBD2. Looked up from germline, CDR1 is DFQATT and CDR2 is SNEGSKA (reference sequence). CDR3 length equals 14 residues. The V gene end was trimmed by 6 bases and the J gene end by 1 base; junction bases not matched to a gene: 9. The CDR3 DNA sequence: TGCAGTGCGTTAATCGGGAGGATTTCCTACGAGCAGTACTTC. Its protein product is CSALIGRISYEQYF.

This clonotype appeared many times. The rearrangement joins TRBV9 to TRBJ1-2; D is ambiguous. V lost 0 bases and J 2 bases, leaving 8 bases between the germline ends. The germline CDR1 and CDR2 sequences are SGDLS and YYNGEE. This CDR3 contains 14 residues. The CDR3 here is CASSVGWKNYGYTF. For the CDR3, the DNA is TGTGCCAGCAGCGTAGGATGGAAGAACTATGGCTACACCTTC.

Ten or more counts support this clonotype. The chain carries TRBV19 and TRBJ2-1; 9 bases align to TRBD2. This CDR3 contains 15 residues. Looked up from germline, CDR1 is LNHDA and CDR2 is SQIVND (reference sequence). The junction had 9 bases not matched to a gene; V was cut back by 5 bases and J by 7 bases. The CDR3 reads CASSVAGGQENEQFF. The CDR3 DNA is TGTGCCAGTAGTGTTGCGGGAGGGCAAGAGAATGAGCAGTTCTTC.

A word on this clonotype: Germline and junction disagree at one end, which may indicate a read error. The chain is built from TRBV7-2 and TRBJ1-2; D may be TRBD1 (5 bases). The CDR3 sequence is 19 residues long. Germline-derived CDR1 and CDR2 are SGHTA and FQGNSA. DNA of the CDR3: TGTGCCAGCAGCTCCCATGGGGTAGAGGGACTCCGAGAATTGTATGGCTACATCTTC. Translation: CASSSHGVEGLRELYGYIF.

This clonotype came up a few times. A much more abundant neighbour one base away suggests this may be a read error. The rearrangement uses TRBV2 and TRBJ2-7; D unclear. CDR1 is SNHLY, CDR2 FYNNEI, per germline. The CDR3 sequence is 14 residues long. CDR3 region: CASSGLETSYEQYF. The CDR3 DNA follows: TGTGCCAGCAGTGGACTGGAAACTTCCTATGAGCAGTACTTC. Combining the CDR3 with reference TRBV2 and TRBJ2-7 gives the whole variable domain EPEVTQTPSHQVTQMGQEVILRCVPISNHLYFYWYRQILGQKVEFLVSFYNNEISEKSEIFDDQFSVERPDGSNFTLKIRSTKLEDSAMYFCASSGLETSYEQYFGPGTRLTVT.

This clonotype occurred a few times. This may come from a read error, since a much larger clone is one base off. The chain is built from TRBV20-1 and TRBJ1-5; D gene ambiguous. Germline V gene data show CDR1 as DFQATT and CDR2 as SNEGSKA (reference sequence). The CDR3 runs to 11 residues. DNA of the CDR3: TGCAGTGCTAACAGCAATCAGCCCCAGCCTTTT. Its translation is CSANSNQPQPF.

Comments on this clonotype: A much bigger clone sits one base away, suggesting this may be a read error. The chain has TRBV11-1 and TRBJ2-7, with D possibly matching TRBD2 (7 bases). Per germline, CDR1 SGHAT and CDR2 FQDESV (reference sequence). The CDR3 runs 15 residues. V was trimmed by 7 bases and J by 6 bases, leaving 22 bases between them. This CDR3 is CASTPGGASGGEQYF. The CDR3 DNA reads TGTGCCAGCACCCCGGGGGGCGCGAGTGGCGGCGAGCAGTACTTC.

Notes on this clonotype: This may stem from a read error, because a much larger clone lies one nucleotide away. The conserved closing phenylalanine or tryptophan is absent in this CDR3, likely reflecting a read error. V and J are TRBV5-1 and TRBJ2-1; 11 bases align to TRBD2. From germline, CDR1 is SGHRS and CDR2 YFSETQ. V dropped 4 bases and J dropped 4; count of bases not matched to a gene: 4. The CDR3 length is 15 residues. The CDR3 nucleotides are TGCGCCAGCAGCGGGGGACTAGCGGAGTACAATGAGCAGTTCTCC. This codes for CASSGGLAEYNEQFS.

V is TRBV6-2 or TRBV6-3 and J is TRBJ1-5; maybe TRBD1 (5 bases). The CDR3 sequence is 14 residues long. Germline CDR1 is MNHEY and CDR2 is SVGEGT. With 8 bases removed from V and 0 bases from J, the gap between germline ends came to 11 bases. The CDR3 nucleotides read TGTGCCAGCCAGGGATCCTCTAGCAATCAGCCCCAGCATTTT. It specifies CASQGSSSNQPQHF.

Notes on this clonotype: One end of the junction varies from germline; a read error may be responsible. The rearrangement uses TRBV2 and TRBJ2-3; D remains ambiguous. The CDR3 contains 15 residues. CDR1 is SNHLY, CDR2 FYNNEI, per germline. DNA for the CDR3: TGCGCCAGCAGTGCAAGTTGGGCTCGCACAGATACGCAGTATTTT. Its protein product is CASSASWARTDTQYF.

This clonotype was detected once. The rearrangement joins TRBV20-1 to TRBJ2-5, with a possible D match to TRBD2 (5 bases). V was trimmed by 1 base and J by 0 bases, leaving 18 bases between them. CDR3 length: 17 amino acids. CDR1 and CDR2 from the germline V gene are DFQATT and SNEGSKA (reference sequence). CDR3 nucleotides: TGCAGTGCTAGAGTGACAAGTGGTTCCGGGGACCAAGAGACCCAGTACTTC. Translating it yields CSARVTSGSGDQETQYF.

About this clonotype itself: This may stem from a read error, because a much larger clone lies one nucleotide away. V gene TRBV6-5 combines with J gene TRBJ1-5; D gene uncertain. This CDR3 comprises 13 residues. Germline CDR1 is MNHEY and CDR2 is SVGAGI. The CDR3 protein is CAGSYDSNQPQHF. The CDR3 nucleotides are TGTGCCGGCAGTTACGATAGCAATCAGCCCCAGCATTTT.

The CDR3, as DNA: TGTGCCAGCAGCGAGGGACAGGCTAACACTGAAGCTTTCTTT. It yields the protein CASSEGQANTEAFF. The J gene is TRBJ1-1, the V gene TRBV6-1; 8 nucleotides align to TRBD1. From germline, CDR1 is MNHNS and CDR2 SASEGT. The CDR3 is made up of 14 amino acids. V lost 6 bases and J lost 2; bases outside the gene matches: 5.

This clonotype occurred many times. V usage is TRBV6-6 and J usage is TRBJ2-2, with unresolved D. This CDR3 region has 13 residues. Per the germline V gene, CDR1 is MNHNY and CDR2 is SVGAGI (reference sequence). V shed 5 bases and J shed 3 bases, with 7 bases lying between them. CDR3 DNA: TGTGCCAGCAGTCCCTTTGACACCGGGGAGCTGTTTTTT. Translating it yields CASSPFDTGELFF.